The rows below give T cell receptor beta chains drawn from one sample of a study of early T cells in non-severe SARS-CoV-2 infection. TCRdb used MiXCR to reprocess the 5' RACE reads, holding one entry per CDR3 protein. The table includes roughly 92,000 distinct CDR3 sequences, about 12% detected once. This specimen was whole blood, taken at baseline. The receptor source for this set is an adult who was a healthcare worker with PCR-confirmed SARS-CoV-2 infection or an uninfected control (not recorded which). Each CDR3 is given with its conserved first and last residue. The D gene is left open where the match is weak. Rows give clone size only sometimes, using once, few, many, or a class for an expanded clone.

v_call	j_call	clone_size	d_call	cdr3_nt	cdr3_aa
TRBV6-2/TRBV6-3	TRBJ1-4	many	.	TGTGCCAGCAGTTACGCCGGAGGAGGGAATGAAAAACTGTTTTTT	CASSYAGGGNEKLFF
TRBV19	TRBJ2-1	.	.	TGTGCCAGTAGTATCCCCACCGATCAGTACAATGAGCAGTTCTTC	CASSIPTDQYNEQFF
TRBV29-1	TRBJ2-7	.	.	TGCAGCGTCGAGGGTCAGGGGATGGGGCAGTACTTC	CSVEGQGMGQYF
TRBV2	TRBJ2-1	.	.	TGTGCCAGCAGTGGCTACGAGGGGCGCTACAATGAGCAGTTCTTC	CASSGYEGRYNEQFF
TRBV6-6	TRBJ2-1	many	.	TGTGCCAGCAGAACGGACGGTTACAATGAGCAGTTCTTC	CASRTDGYNEQFF
TRBV10-2	TRBJ2-3	many	TRBD2	TGCGCCAGCAGCGCAACCCTTAGCGGGAGCACAGATACGCAGTATTTT	CASSATLSGSTDTQYF
TRBV10-1	TRBJ2-7	.	TRBD1	TGCGCCAGCAGTGAGCATTGGGGGACAGAAACTTACGAGCAGTACTTC	CASSEHWGTETYEQYF
TRBV20-1	TRBJ1-2	few	.	TGCAGTGCTAGGTCGGGGACACGCTATGGCTACACCTTC	CSARSGTRYGYTF
TRBV20-1	TRBJ2-5	many	.	TGCAGTGCTGGACAGCTACAGAGACAAGAGACCCAGTACTTC	CSAGQLQRQETQYF
TRBV9	TRBJ2-1	many	.	TGTGCCAGCAGCGGGGGGAACAGGCGGACCTACAATGAGCAGTTCTTC	CASSGGNRRTYNEQFF
TRBV5-1	TRBJ2-1	few	.	TGCGCCAGCAGCCAGGACGGGAGCTCCTACAATGAGCAGTTCTTC	CASSQDGSSYNEQFF
TRBV5-1	TRBJ2-2	few	TRBD1	TGCGCCAGCAGCTCCGGACAGGTCGGGGAGCTGTTTTTT	CASSSGQVGELFF
TRBV11-2	TRBJ1-4	few	TRBD1	TGTGCCAGCAGCTTAAGGGGACAGGGCAGAGAACTGTTTTTT	CASSLRGQGRELFF
TRBV20-1	TRBJ2-7	many	.	TGCAGTGCTAGAGATGGGGGATCTTCGGGACTTAGCTCCTACGAGCAGTACTTC	CSARDGGSSGLSSYEQYF
TRBV29-1	TRBJ2-4	.	.	TGCAGCGTTGGTGTAGCCAAAAACATTCAGTACTTC	CSVGVAKNIQYF
TRBV10-2	TRBJ2-7	few	.	TGCGCCACCCTCTTAAACGAGCAGTACTTC	CATLLNEQYF
TRBV27	TRBJ1-6	.	TRBD1	TGTGCCAGCAGTCCTGGGACAGGGAAGAGCTCCTATAATTCACCCCTCCACTTT	CASSPGTGKSSYNSPLHF
TRBV11-3	TRBJ2-3	.	.	TGTGCCAGCAGGATACGACAGGGCACAGATACGCAGTATTTT	CASRIRQGTDTQYF
TRBV28	TRBJ2-1	.	TRBD2	TGTGCCAGCAGTTTGGGACTAGCCTATGAGCAGTTCTTC	CASSLGLAYEQFF
TRBV7-9	TRBJ2-3	few	TRBD1	TGTGCCAGCAGCTCGAGTGACAGGGGGCGCACAGATACGCAGTATTTT	CASSSSDRGRTDTQYF
TRBV10-3	TRBJ1-2	few	.	TGTGCCATCCGAACCCAGGGGAACGTCGATGGCTACACCTTC	CAIRTQGNVDGYTF
TRBV11-3	TRBJ2-3	few	.	TGTGCCAGCAGCCGACGACAGGACCCTAGCACAGATACGCAGTATTTT	CASSRRQDPSTDTQYF
TRBV15	TRBJ2-1	.	TRBD2	TGTGCCACCAGCAGCTTCGGGGGGACTAGCGGTGTGTATGAGCAGTTCTTC	CATSSFGGTSGVYEQFF
TRBV7-6	TRBJ2-4	few	.	TGTGCCAGCAGCCTAGCTCCCTTCGGGGGAAACATTCAGTACTTC	CASSLAPFGGNIQYF
TRBV10-2	TRBJ2-7	few	.	TGCGCCAGCAGTGATGACAGGTCCTACGAGCAGTACTTC	CASSDDRSYEQYF
TRBV14	TRBJ1-6	few	.	TGTGCCAGCAGCCAAGCCTGGCTGAATTCACCCCTCCACTTT	CASSQAWLNSPLHF
TRBV2	TRBJ2-3	.	TRBD1	TGTGCCAGCAGTGAAGGGCAGGGGGCCGCAGATACGCAGTATTTT	CASSEGQGAADTQYF
TRBV7-2	TRBJ2-3	.	.	TGTGCCAGCAGCTTAGCAGCGACAGATACGCAGTATTTT	CASSLAATDTQYF
TRBV29-1	TRBJ2-3	many	.	TGCAGCGTCCAGGAGGGCACAGATACGCAGTATTTT	CSVQEGTDTQYF
TRBV5-1	TRBJ2-7	few	.	TGCGCCAGCAGCTTGATGACGGTTTCCTACGAGCAGTACTTC	CASSLMTVSYEQYF
TRBV27	TRBJ2-7	many	.	TGTGCCAGCAGTTTTCGAGGTCTGCTGGGCGAGCAGTACTTC	CASSFRGLLGEQYF
TRBV11-3	TRBJ2-7	.	.	TGTGCCAGCAGTCGCTTGGGATACGAGCAGTACTTC	CASSRLGYEQYF
TRBV20-1	TRBJ2-5	many	TRBD2	TGCAGTGCTAGACCCAGCGGGGCCCTCCAAGAGACCCAGTACTTC	CSARPSGALQETQYF
TRBV24-1	TRBJ2-3	few	.	TGTGCCACCAGTGACCCGACGTCGCTTGCAGATACGCAGTATTTT	CATSDPTSLADTQYF
TRBV2	TRBJ2-3	.	TRBD2	TGTGCCAGCAGTGGACTAGCAGGCACAGATACGCAGTATTTT	CASSGLAGTDTQYF
TRBV3-1	TRBJ1-1	.	.	TGTGCCAGCAGCCTCCAGGGTCATGGCACTGAAGCTTTCTTT	CASSLQGHGTEAFF
TRBV18	TRBJ2-7	few	.	TGTGCCAGCTCACCCCCGGACAGCTCCTACGAGCAGTACTTC	CASSPPDSSYEQYF
TRBV3-1	TRBJ2-7	.	TRBD2	TGTGCCAGCAGCCAAGTTGAGATTAGCGGGAGTAACTACTACGAGCAGTACTTC	CASSQVEISGSNYYEQYF
TRBV7-9	TRBJ1-1	many	.	TGTGCCAGCAGCTTAAGTGAGCTGGTGAACACTGAAGCTTTCTTT	CASSLSELVNTEAFF
TRBV12-3/TRBV12-4	TRBJ1-2	.	.	TGTGCCAGCGCGAGTGATAACTATGGCTACACCTTC	CASASDNYGYTF
TRBV11-3	TRBJ2-2	many	TRBD2	TGTGCCAGCAGCCCGATTGACATACTAGCGGGAGGCGACGGAACCGGGGAGCTGTTTTTT	CASSPIDILAGGDGTGELFF